This T cell receptor (beta chain) was captured in a study of CD8 T cells in ankylosing spondylitis. Study results and limitations: Peripheral blood samples showed relatively rare disease-linked clones, and these clones were CD8+. A TCR beta motif of fewer than ten highly homologous variants seemed to mark ankylosing spondylitis blood. Disease-linked clones were reportedly significantly enriched in matched ankylosing spondylitis synovial fluid.

Making use of molecular barcodes, quantitative 5'-RACE generated TCR beta libraries. Each CDR3 protein is one row after TCRdb ran MiXCR on the 5' RACE reads. The sample shows some 840,000 distinct CDR3 sequences, roughly 10% of them seen only once. The germline V and J ends were trimmed by 0 bases and 4 bases, with 16 bases remaining between them. In germline, CDR1 is LGHNA, CDR2 YNFKEQ. The CDR3 is made up of 16 amino acids. On this clonotype itself: Its antigen remains unknown.

Sequencing input: blood, either unsorted or a sorted T cell fraction (not recorded which). This rearrangement joins TRBV4-2 to TRBJ2-7, with TRBD1 as a possible D gene (5 bases). This TCR was recovered from a male donor with ankylosing spondylitis. CDR3 region: CASSQDAARAAYEQYF. The CDR3 DNA reads TGTGCCAGCAGCCAAGACGCGGCCAGGGCAGCATACGAGCAGTACTTC.